The T cell receptor (beta chain) under discussion was sequenced for a study of blood T cell repertoires in COVID-19. Original handling: Estimation of nucleated cell counts relied on the amplification of reference gene primers. Data came from immunoSEQ multiplex PCR; TCRdb stores just in-frame clones and leaves some out. The DNA gave D and trimming, while V, J and clone size come from that table. The sample has tens of thousands of clones, 65% to 85% seen once. Germline loops: CDR1 MNHEY, CDR2 SVGAGI. V lost 8 bases and J lost 6; bases outside the gene matches: 5. This CDR3 has 13 amino acids. The receptor was derived from a woman aged 55-75 years with acute or convalescent COVID-19. The J gene is TRBJ1-2, the V gene TRBV6-5; the match to TRBD1 covers 11 bases. The material sequenced was peripheral blood. The CDR3, as DNA: TGTGCCAGCGTGCTGGGACAGGGGGATGGCTACACCTTC. It specifies CASVLGQGDGYTF.